The text below deals with one TCR beta chain. The sample originates from a study of monozygotic twins with inflammatory bowel disease. This CDR3 is 14 amino acids long. Germline V gives CDR1 SGHRS, CDR2 YFSETQ. A 6-nucleotide sample barcode was carried by the UMIs, which template switching added. TCRdb re-called the 5' RACE reads; one entry per CDR3 protein, DNA not given. The sample's table shows more than 120,000 distinct CDR3 sequences. V is TRBV5-1 and J is TRBJ2-5; as DNA is missing, the TRBD1 call by TCRdb cannot be tested. The sequenced material came from blood. The sequence came from a human donor with ulcerative colitis or Crohn's disease, or a healthy co-twin of an affected twin (not recorded which). The CDR3 spells CASSSLPPQESQYF. The full variable domain, completed using reference TRBV5-1 and TRBJ2-5, is KAGVTQTPRYLIKTRGQQVTLSCSPISGHRSVSWYQQTPGQGLQFLFEYFSETQRNKGNFPGRFSGRQFSNSRSEMNVSTLELGDSALYLCASSSLPPQESQYFGPGTRLLVL.